This T cell receptor beta chain emerged from a study of beta chain features in type 1 diabetes. The wider study: Across every sample, around 98 million sorted cells were examined in total. Study-wide results and caveats: TCRB rearrangement may or may not be influenced by HLA type; here this remained unresolved. Naive, central memory and Treg TCRB repertoires seemed to resemble each other more closely in patients than they did in healthy donors.

Purities in excess of 95% were seen in all sorted populations. As concerns this clone: The target antigen is unknown.

What was sequenced were expressed TCRB transcripts, since all of the isolated RNA had been reverse transcribed. Measured with immunoSEQ multiplex PCR; TCRdb has only the in-frame clones, and not every one. The profile shows some 300,000 clones, 8% of them singletons. The V gene's germline CDR1 is MNHNY and CDR2 SVGAGI (reference sequence). Trimming shortened V by 6 bases and J by 2 bases, and 19 bases separated the two germline ends. The CDR3 is 16 residues long. The sample was central memory CD4+ T cells from blood. The TCR originated in a woman aged 18 to 35 in good health. This sequence joins TRBV6-6 and TRBJ1-2; D might be TRBD1 (6 bases). Written as DNA, the CDR3 is TGTGCCAGCAGCGCCGCTGGACAGTCGAGCAACTATGGCTACACCTTC. Translated: CASSAAGQSSNYGYTF.